This T cell receptor beta chain was identified during a study of CD8 T cells in ankylosing spondylitis. This clonotype showed up just a few times. Its antigen is still unknown. As the method for making TCR beta libraries, quantitative 5'-RACE with molecular barcodes was used. MiXCR, run by TCRdb on the 5' RACE reads, gives a single entry per CDR3 protein. The repertoire holds about 540,000 distinct CDR3 sequences, with roughly 13% as singletons. Broader study findings: Within peripheral blood, clones linked to disease were CD8+ and relatively rare. One TCR beta motif, made up of about 8 highly homologous variants, appeared characteristic of ankylosing spondylitis blood. Disease-linked clones reportedly concentrated significantly in matched ankylosing spondylitis synovial fluid.

Germline-derived CDR1 and CDR2 are SEHNR and FQNEAQ (reference sequence). The CDR3 totals 13 residues. V lost 1 base to trimming and J lost 6 bases, with 10 bases between them. The V gene is TRBV7-9, the J gene TRBJ2-7, with D possibly being TRBD2 (6 bases). The receptor's source is a male donor with ankylosing spondylitis. Sequenced: blood, either unsorted or a sorted T cell fraction (not recorded which). The CDR3: CASSLGLVSEQYF. The CDR3 bases are TGTGCCAGCAGCTTAGGACTAGTATCCGAGCAGTACTTC.